This T cell receptor beta chain was documented in a study of T cell repertoires in cytomegalovirus infection. Study overall: Recently described HLA-C-restricted plus well-studied HLA-B-restricted CMV epitopes were used. Carrying CMV and the relevant HLA type showed in public TCR beta signatures. Study observations and caveats: Public TCR beta family frequency separated CMV-and-HLA carriers, including in an independent cohort. HLA-C-restricted CMV clonotypes gave the most frequent clonotype in two of eight donors.

The CDR3 has 13 residues. CDR1 and CDR2 from the germline V gene are MNHEY and SMNVEV (reference sequence). Trimming left V 7 bases short and J 6 bases short, with 14 bases between. Each CDR3 protein is one row after TCRdb ran MiXCR on the reads. Of approximately 1,000,000 distinct CDR3 sequences in the sample, roughly 30% were seen once. Of note for this clonotype: What it binds is not known.

The V call is TRBV27, the J call TRBJ2-3, with D tentatively TRBD1 (5 bases). The clonotype comes from a human donor in good health (CMV status not recorded). Some clones in this sample may be carry-over from other donors' samples. The sample consisted of cultured CD8+ T cells from PBMCs, taken from culture after CMV antigen stimulation. This chain's CDR3 is CASISPKGDTQYF. CDR3 sequence (DNA): TGTGCCAGCATCTCCCCAAAGGGGGATACGCAGTATTTT.